The clone carrying this T cell receptor beta chain has a single count. Its target is unknown. Repertoires were generated with immunoSEQ multiplex PCR, while TCRdb's copy carries only in-frame clones and drops some. This sample carries roughly 70,000 clones, roughly nine tenths of them seen once, and the ten largest clones take 9.3%. The data stem from a study of T cell responses to AZD1222 COVID-19 vaccine. Study findings and constraints: Among vaccine-associated CD4 TCRs, coverage spanned spike, with dominance at 160-218 and 743-854. Vaccination with two AZD1222 doses was followed by a rise in Spike-specific TCR breadth and depth. Clonal diversity was possibly underestimated, and the donors were mostly white British, with more females.

This CDR3 has 15 residues. Germline CDR1 reads GTSNPN; CDR2 reads SVGIG (reference sequence). Deletions cut 0 bases from V and 2 bases from J, with 11 bases between. The genes are TRBV30 and TRBJ1-5, with D tentatively TRBD1 (5 bases). Sequenced material: peripheral blood, taken 28 days after the second AZD1222 dose. The sequence was obtained from an adult who received the AZD1222 COVID-19 vaccine. CDR3 protein: CAWSVKGEGNQPQHF. The CDR3 DNA sequence: TGTGCCTGGAGTGTAAAAGGGGAAGGCAATCAGCCCCAGCATTTT.